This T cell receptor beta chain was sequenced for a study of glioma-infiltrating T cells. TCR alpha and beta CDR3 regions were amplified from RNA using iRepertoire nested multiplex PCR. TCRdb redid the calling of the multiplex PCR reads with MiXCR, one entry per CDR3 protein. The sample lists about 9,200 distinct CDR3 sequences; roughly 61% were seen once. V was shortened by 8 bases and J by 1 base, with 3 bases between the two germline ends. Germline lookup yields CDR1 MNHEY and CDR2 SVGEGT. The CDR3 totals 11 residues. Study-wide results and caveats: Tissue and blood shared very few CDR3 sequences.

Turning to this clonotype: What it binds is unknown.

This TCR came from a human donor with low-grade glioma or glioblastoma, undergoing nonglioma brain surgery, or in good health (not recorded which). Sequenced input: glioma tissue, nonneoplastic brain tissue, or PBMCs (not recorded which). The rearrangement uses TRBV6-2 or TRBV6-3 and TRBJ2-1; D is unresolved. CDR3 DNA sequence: TGTGCCAGCGGTTCCTACAATGAGCAGTTCTTC. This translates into CASGSYNEQFF.